This TCR beta chain was profiled in a study of cytomegalovirus exposure and HLA in healthy donors. About the study: Later analysis reported that the 120 or so validation repertoires shared the platform of the approximately 690 first-cohort repertoires.

Study-wide findings and caveats: A later analysis found first-cohort TCR clusters tended to co-occur in the 95 to 150 validation repertoires.

TCRdb's table, derived via immunoSEQ multiplex PCR, lists solely in-frame clones and lacks some. The repertoire has approximately 160,000 clones, about 90% of them found once; the top ten carry 3%. On this clone: Its antigen is undetermined.

The V end lost 1 base, the J end lost 0 bases, and 9 bases lay between the germline ends. CDR1 LNHDA and CDR2 SQIVND come from the germline V gene (reference sequence). This CDR3 region has 15 residues. Input material: PBMCs. The source is a woman aged 18-30 years in good health and CMV-seropositive. The chain carries TRBV19 and TRBJ1-1; D is uncertain. The DNA of the CDR3 is TGTGCCAGTAGTATAGCTCCGGGAGTGAACACTGAAGCTTTCTTT. Its translation is CASSIAPGVNTEAFF.